The clone carrying this T cell receptor gamma chain was picked up a small number of times. No antigen is known for it. This CDR3 region has 14 residues. The V gene's germline CDR1 is GITISATS and CDR2 ISYDGTV (reference sequence). Trimming took 0 bases from V and 7 from J; bases not matched to a gene: 5. The data derive from a study of Vδ1+ human thymocytes. Study outcomes and limitations: In the thymus, TRG and TRD repertoires looked highly polyclonal with Gaussian CDR3 lengths.

Sequences come from RNA converted to cDNA by reverse transcription. Multiplex PCR used pooled V-gene forward primers and a constant-region reverse primer to amplify CDR3s. TCRdb redid clone calling on the multiplex PCR reads using CATT. The sample has about 11,000 gamma-chain clones; roughly two fifths are singletons. This chain connects TRGV9 to TRGJP1. Sequencing was done on a sample of Vdelta1+ gamma-delta thymocytes from the thymus. Described subset: FACS-sorted CD3+ TCRalphabeta- TCRVdelta1+ TCRVdelta2- thymocytes. This TCR was recovered from a boy in the first two years of life who had congenital heart surgery. CDR3 nucleotide sequence: TGTGCCTTGTGGGAGGTGTCAAATGGTTGGTTCAAGATATTT. Amino acid sequence: CALWEVSNGWFKIF.